This TCR beta chain was captured in a study of response to subunit inactivated influenza vaccine. TCRdb reprocessed the RT-PCR reads with MiXCR, giving one entry per CDR3 protein. Among about 580,000 distinct CDR3 sequences listed, 14% were seen once. As concerns this clonotype: Its specificity is unknown.

Overall study results and limits: The authors offered the suggestion that each seasonal influenza vaccination recruits few new T cells.

This receptor was obtained from a man aged 45-60 years who received an inactivated influenza vaccine. The sample in question was PBMCs from blood, obtained roughly 13 days after vaccination.

Here the CDR3 reads CASSQDQGIGQYF. As DNA, the CDR3 is TGCGCCAGCAGCCAAGATCAAGGGATCGGGCAGTACTTC. The chain combines TRBV4-3 with TRBJ2-7; no definite D call. Germline lookup yields CDR1 LGHNA and CDR2 YSLEER. This CDR3 spans 13 amino acids. V lost 0 bases to trimming and J lost 9 bases, with 12 bases between them.